This T cell receptor (beta chain) was profiled in a study of vaccination and CD4 T cells after COVID-19. This clonotype counts as large. The antigen is undetermined. V was pared by 4 bases and J by 4 bases, with 11 bases between. CDR1 SGHVS and CDR2 FNYEAQ come from the germline V gene. CDR3 size: 13 residues. Treatment noted: approximately nine-day PBMC culture with coronavirus spike peptide pools or control peptides (ViraFEST assay). Patients returned positive PCR results between March and December 2020, earlier than US Alpha, Beta and Delta variants. CD4+ T cells that had been cultured provided DNA sequenced with the Oncomine TCR Beta short-read assay. Genomic DNA extraction was carried out from cultured CD4+ T cells. MiXCR was run by TCRdb on the PCR reads, yielding one entry per CDR3 protein. The profile shows several thousand distinct CDR3 sequences, approximately 24% of them singletons.

This TCR was recovered from a human donor who had recovered from COVID-19. The sample here was CD4+ T cells from blood, cultured in vitro, taken after SARS-CoV-2 vaccination. The chain has TRBV7-6 and TRBJ2-7; D is possibly TRBD2 (5 bases). CDR3 nucleotide sequence: TGTGCCAGCAGCTCAACCACGGGGTACGAGCAGTACTTC. Its translation is CASSSTTGYEQYF. Together with reference TRBV7-6 and TRBJ2-7, the CDR3 gives the full variable domain: GAGVSQSPRYKVTKRGQDVALRCDPISGHVSLYWYRQALGQGPEFLTYFNYEAQQDKSGLPNDRFSAERPEGSISTLTIQRTEQRDSAMYRCASSSTTGYEQYFGPGTRLTVT.